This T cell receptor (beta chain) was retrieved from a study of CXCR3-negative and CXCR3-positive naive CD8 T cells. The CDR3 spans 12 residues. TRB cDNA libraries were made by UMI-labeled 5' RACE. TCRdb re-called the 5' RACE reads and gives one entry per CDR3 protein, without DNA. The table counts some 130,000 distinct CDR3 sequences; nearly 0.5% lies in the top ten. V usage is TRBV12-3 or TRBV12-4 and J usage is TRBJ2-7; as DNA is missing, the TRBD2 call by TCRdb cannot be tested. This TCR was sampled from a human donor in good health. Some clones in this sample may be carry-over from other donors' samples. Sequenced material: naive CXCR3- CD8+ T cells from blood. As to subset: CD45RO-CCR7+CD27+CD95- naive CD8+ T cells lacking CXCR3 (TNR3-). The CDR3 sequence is CASMVAGYEQYF.